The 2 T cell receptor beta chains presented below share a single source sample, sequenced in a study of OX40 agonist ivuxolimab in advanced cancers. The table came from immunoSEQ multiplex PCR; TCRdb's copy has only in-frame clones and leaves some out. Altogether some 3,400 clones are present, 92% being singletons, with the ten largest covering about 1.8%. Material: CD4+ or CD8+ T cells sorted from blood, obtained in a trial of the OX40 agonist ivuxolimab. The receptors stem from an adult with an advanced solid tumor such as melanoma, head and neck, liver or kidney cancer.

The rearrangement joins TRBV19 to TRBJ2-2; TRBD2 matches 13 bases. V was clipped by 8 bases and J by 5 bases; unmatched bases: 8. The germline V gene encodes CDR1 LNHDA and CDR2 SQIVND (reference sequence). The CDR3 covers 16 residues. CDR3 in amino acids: CASATSGGALTGELFF. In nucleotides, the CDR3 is TGTGCCAGTGCTACTAGCGGGGGGGCCCTAACCGGGGAGCTGTTTTTT.

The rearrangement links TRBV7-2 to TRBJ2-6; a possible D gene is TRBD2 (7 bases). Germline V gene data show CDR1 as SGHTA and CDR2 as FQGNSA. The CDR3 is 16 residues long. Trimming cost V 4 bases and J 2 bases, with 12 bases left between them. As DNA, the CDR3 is TGTGCCAGCAGCTATAAGGGGGGGGCTGGGGCCAACGTCCTGACTTTC. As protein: CASSYKGGAGANVLTF.